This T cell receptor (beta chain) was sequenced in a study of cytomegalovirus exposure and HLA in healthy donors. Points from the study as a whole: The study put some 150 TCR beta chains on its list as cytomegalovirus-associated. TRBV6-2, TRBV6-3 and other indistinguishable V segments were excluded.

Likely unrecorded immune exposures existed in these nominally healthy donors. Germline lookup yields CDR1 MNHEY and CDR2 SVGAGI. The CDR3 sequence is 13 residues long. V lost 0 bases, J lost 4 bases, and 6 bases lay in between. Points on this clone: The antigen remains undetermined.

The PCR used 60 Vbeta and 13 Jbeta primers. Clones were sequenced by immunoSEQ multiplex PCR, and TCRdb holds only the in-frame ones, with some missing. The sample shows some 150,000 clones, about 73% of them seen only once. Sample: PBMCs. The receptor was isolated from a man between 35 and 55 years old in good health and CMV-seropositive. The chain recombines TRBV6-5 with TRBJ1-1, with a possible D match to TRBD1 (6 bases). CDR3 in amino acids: CASSYSGATEAFF. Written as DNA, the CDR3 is TGTGCCAGCAGTTACTCGGGGGCCACTGAAGCTTTCTTT.